This is a list of T cell receptor beta chains from one sample in a study of T-cell reconstitution after alpha-beta-depleted transplantation in children. TCRdb re-called the PCR reads through MiXCR, storing one row per CDR3 protein. This sample has some 81,000 distinct CDR3 sequences; 13% to 15% occur once, and the top ten carry about 30%. The sample consisted of PBMCs, mostly from graft donor cells, taken 180 days after TCRalphabeta/CD19-depleted stem cell transplant. Receptor source: a male patient between 2 and 15 years old who had a stem cell transplant for acute lymphoblastic leukemia, so the T cells may come from the graft donor. CDR3s include the opening cysteine and the closing phenylalanine or tryptophan. The D gene is left open where the match is weak. Part of the rows lack a size; the others show once, few, many or a class for expanded clones.

CDR3nt | CDR3aa | j_gene | v_gene | d_gene | abundance
TGTGCCAGCAGCTTAAAGAGGGGGCCCTACGAGCAGTACTTC | CASSLKRGPYEQYF | TRBJ2-7 | TRBV11-2 | TRBD1 | few
TGTGCCAGCAGCGTAGAGGGAGCCGCAGATACGCAGTATTTT | CASSVEGAADTQYF | TRBJ2-3 | TRBV9 | NA | NA
TGCAGTGCTAGAGATCGAGGGAAAAAGTATGGCTACACCTTC | CSARDRGKKYGYTF | TRBJ1-2 | TRBV20-1 | NA | few
TGTGCCACCAGTGATTTGCCCAATCAGCCCCAGCATTTT | CATSDLPNQPQHF | TRBJ1-5 | TRBV24-1 | NA | NA
TGTGCCAGCAGTTCGGGTGAAAAACTGTTTTTT | CASSSGEKLFF | TRBJ1-4 | TRBV12-3/TRBV12-4 | NA | many
TGCGCCAGCAGACCTCCAACAGGGGAAAACACCGGGGAGCTGTTTTTT | CASRPPTGENTGELFF | TRBJ2-2 | TRBV5-1 | TRBD1 | NA
TGTGCCAGCAGTCCGCACCTGGGACAGGGGGCGGACGAGCAGTACTTC | CASSPHLGQGADEQYF | TRBJ2-7 | TRBV6-2/TRBV6-3 | TRBD1 | NA
TGCGCCAGCAGCTTGCGGGGCTATGGCTACACCTTC | CASSLRGYGYTF | TRBJ1-2 | TRBV5-1 | NA | many
TGCAGTGAAGGGGTTTCTAACTATGGCTACACCTTC | CSEGVSNYGYTF | TRBJ1-2 | TRBV20-1 | NA | many
TGTGCCAGCAGTGGAGGGACAGGGGGCCGTCGGGGAGAAAAACTGTTTTTT | CASSGGTGGRRGEKLFF | TRBJ1-4 | TRBV2 | TRBD1 | NA
TGTGCCAGCAGTTTATTTACGGGGGCGGAATATGGCTACACCTTC | CASSLFTGAEYGYTF | TRBJ1-2 | TRBV28 | NA | NA
TGTGCCATCAGTGAGTCGACGATTCAAGAGACCCAGTACTTC | CAISESTIQETQYF | TRBJ2-5 | TRBV10-3 | NA | NA
TGCAGTGCTAGGGACAGGGGAGTTACCGGGGAGCTGTTTTTT | CSARDRGVTGELFF | TRBJ2-2 | TRBV20-1 | TRBD1 | few
TGTGCCAGCAGCTCGGGACTAACCGGGAACACCATATATTTT | CASSSGLTGNTIYF | TRBJ1-3 | TRBV11-2 | NA | NA
TGCGCCAGCAGCCGAGGGACAGGGAGAAATCAGCCCCAGCATTTT | CASSRGTGRNQPQHF | TRBJ1-5 | TRBV5-1 | TRBD1 | few
TGTGCCACCGGCGGGGGCCCGAACACCGGGGAGCTGTTTTTT | CATGGGPNTGELFF | TRBJ2-2 | TRBV24-1 | NA | few
TGTGCCAGCGCCATCGACAGGGGGCGAACTGAAGCTTTCTTT | CASAIDRGRTEAFF | TRBJ1-1 | TRBV19 | TRBD1 | few
TGTGCCAGCAGCTTAGGGCTCCTAGAGCAGTACTTC | CASSLGLLEQYF | TRBJ2-7 | TRBV13 | NA | few
TGCAGTGCTAGCTCCAATCGACAGGGCACTGAAGCTTTCTTT | CSASSNRQGTEAFF | TRBJ1-1 | TRBV20-1 | TRBD1 | NA
TGTGCCAGCAGTTACCTCGGTGGACTAGGTTATAATGAGCAGTTCTTC | CASSYLGGLGYNEQFF | TRBJ2-1 | TRBV6-5 | TRBD2 | NA
TGTGCCAGCAGGGTGGGTGAGTCCTACGAGCAGTACTTC | CASRVGESYEQYF | TRBJ2-7 | TRBV12-3/TRBV12-4 | NA | few
TGTGCCAGCACCGGAGGAGGTAATGAGCAGTTCTTC | CASTGGGNEQFF | TRBJ2-1 | TRBV7-2 | NA | many
TGTGCCAGCTCACAAGGAGCGGGGGGGTTCGGGCAGTACTTC | CASSQGAGGFGQYF | TRBJ2-7 | TRBV2 | TRBD2 | few
TGCAGTGCTAGAGGAGCCACCATCACAGATACGCAGTATTTT | CSARGATITDTQYF | TRBJ2-3 | TRBV20-1 | NA | few
TGTGCCAGCAGCGTCCCGGGCTTAGCCAAAAACATTCAGTACTTC | CASSVPGLAKNIQYF | TRBJ2-4 | TRBV9 | NA | NA
TGCAGCGCGAGCAGGGGCCTTCGGGAAAAACTGTTTTTT | CSASRGLREKLFF | TRBJ1-4 | TRBV29-1 | NA | NA
TGTGCCAGCAGCTTAGACCCCCTAGCGGGATTGGATACGCAGTATTTT | CASSLDPLAGLDTQYF | TRBJ2-3 | TRBV7-2 | TRBD2 | many
TGTGCCATCAGTGAGTCGGGGGGTAGCAATCAGCCCCAGCATTTT | CAISESGGSNQPQHF | TRBJ1-5 | TRBV10-3 | NA | many
TGTGCCAGCAGCCAAGACTACAGGGGGTACGCAGATACGCAGTATTTT | CASSQDYRGYADTQYF | TRBJ2-3 | TRBV16 | TRBD1 | NA
TGTGCCAGCAGCGTAGACGGGAGGGCCGGTGAGCAGTTCTTC | CASSVDGRAGEQFF | TRBJ2-1 | TRBV9 | TRBD2 | few
TGTGCCAGCTCCCCGGGGCTCAGGAACACTGAAGCTTTCTTT | CASSPGLRNTEAFF | TRBJ1-1 | TRBV27 | NA | many
TGTGCCAGCAGTCCCCCGGGACAAATTAATGAAAAACTGTTTTTT | CASSPPGQINEKLFF | TRBJ1-4 | TRBV27 | NA | few
TGTGCCAGCACATCGCCCACTGAAGCTTTCTTT | CASTSPTEAFF | TRBJ1-1 | TRBV18 | NA | NA
TGTGCCAGCAGGTTGGCTGGGGCCAACGTCCTGACTTTC | CASRLAGANVLTF | TRBJ2-6 | TRBV7-2 | NA | NA
TGTGCCAGCAGCGCCCAGGGGGCAGGAAACACCATATATTTT | CASSAQGAGNTIYF | TRBJ1-3 | TRBV7-8 | TRBD1 | few
TGTGCCAGCAGCTCGGGACGGTCCAATGAGCAGTTCTTC | CASSSGRSNEQFF | TRBJ2-1 | TRBV7-3 | NA | few
TGTGCCAGCAGCTTATACCCGGTATGGGGGACCCAGTACTTC | CASSLYPVWGTQYF | TRBJ2-5 | TRBV7-3 | NA | few
TGTGCCAGCAGTCTGTGGACTAGCGGGGGTCCACGCACAGATACGCAGTATTTT | CASSLWTSGGPRTDTQYF | TRBJ2-3 | TRBV27 | TRBD2 | few
TGCGCCAGCAGCCCGCGAAGGTCGCTAGCGGGAGGATGGGAGCAGTTCTTC | CASSPRRSLAGGWEQFF | TRBJ2-1 | TRBV5-1 | TRBD2 | few
TGTGCCAGCACCCCCGTCCCGAACACCGGGGAGCTGTTTTTT | CASTPVPNTGELFF | TRBJ2-2 | TRBV6-1 | NA | few
TGCAGTGCTAGAGATCAGGGGAGAGGAGATACGCAGTATTTT | CSARDQGRGDTQYF | TRBJ2-3 | TRBV20-1 | NA | NA
TGCGCCAGCAGTCAATCGAGGCTCACCCATTCACAAGAGACCCAGTACTTC | CASSQSRLTHSQETQYF | TRBJ2-5 | TRBV23-1 | NA | NA
TGCAGCGTTCAGGACCGGAATCAGCCCCAGCATTTT | CSVQDRNQPQHF | TRBJ1-5 | TRBV29-1 | NA | once
TGCGCCAGCAGCTTGAGGACGGCTGATGGCTACACCTTC | CASSLRTADGYTF | TRBJ1-2 | TRBV5-1 | NA | NA
TGTGCCAACGACGCGGCGGGCAGCAAAAACATTCAGTACTTC | CANDAAGSKNIQYF | TRBJ2-4 | TRBV6-9 | NA | few
TGCAGTGCTACCCAATACCCAGGGACCCAGTACTTC | CSATQYPGTQYF | TRBJ2-5 | TRBV20-1 | NA | many
TGTGCCAGCGGTTTGGGGGGCGCAACTAATGAAAAACTGTTTTTT | CASGLGGATNEKLFF | TRBJ1-4 | TRBV7-9 | NA | few
TGTGCCAGCAGTTACTCGCTAGCGGGGGGGCCGTTGGGAAAGACCCAGTACTTC | CASSYSLAGGPLGKTQYF | TRBJ2-5 | TRBV6-5 | TRBD2 | NA
TGTGCCAGCAGCTTCTTTAGGACTAGCGGGAGGGCCAATGAGCAGTTCTTC | CASSFFRTSGRANEQFF | TRBJ2-1 | TRBV7-9 | TRBD2 | few
TGCAGTGCTAACTGGCTCGCGGAGACCCAGTACTTC | CSANWLAETQYF | TRBJ2-5 | TRBV20-1 | NA | NA
TGCGCCAGCAGCCAAGATGGCAGGGGGAACACTGAAGCTTTCTTT | CASSQDGRGNTEAFF | TRBJ1-1 | TRBV4-3 | NA | many